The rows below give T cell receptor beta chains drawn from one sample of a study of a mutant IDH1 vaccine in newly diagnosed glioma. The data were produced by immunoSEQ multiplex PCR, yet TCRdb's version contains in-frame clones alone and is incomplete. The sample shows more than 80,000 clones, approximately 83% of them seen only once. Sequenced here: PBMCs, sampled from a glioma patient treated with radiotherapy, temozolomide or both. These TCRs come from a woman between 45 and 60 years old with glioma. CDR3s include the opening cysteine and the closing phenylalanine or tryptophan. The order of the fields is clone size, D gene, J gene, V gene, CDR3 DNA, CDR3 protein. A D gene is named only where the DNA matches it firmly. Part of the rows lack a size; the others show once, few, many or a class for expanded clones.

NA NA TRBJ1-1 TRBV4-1 TGCGCCAGCAGCGGGGGACAATCAAACACTGAAGCTTTCTTT CASSGGQSNTEAFF
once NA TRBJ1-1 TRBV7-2 TGTGCCAGCAGCCCCGACCTAAGGGGGTACGGCACTGAAGCTTTCTTT CASSPDLRGYGTEAFF
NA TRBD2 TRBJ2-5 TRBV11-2 TGTGCCAGCAGCTCCCGGCCGGGGGGGTATGCTACTGAGACCCAGTACTTC CASSSRPGGYATETQYF
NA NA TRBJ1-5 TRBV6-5 TGTGCCAGCAGTTACTCCCAGTTTGGGGGGGATCAGCCCCAGCATTTT CASSYSQFGGDQPQHF
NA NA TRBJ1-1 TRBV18 TGTGCCAGCTCACCACGAGGCGGGAACACTGAAGCTTTCTTT CASSPRGGNTEAFF
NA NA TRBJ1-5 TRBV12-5 TGTGCTAGTTCCGCTGACAGCACCACGGGGCCCCAGCATTTT CASSADSTTGPQHF
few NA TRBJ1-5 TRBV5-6 TGTGCCAGCAGACGGGGGAGTGGCAATCAGCCCCAGCATTTT CASRRGSGNQPQHF
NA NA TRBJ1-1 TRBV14 TGTGCCAGCAGCCGCGCAGGGTCAGGCACTGAAGCTTTCTTT CASSRAGSGTEAFF
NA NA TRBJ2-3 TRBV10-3 TGTGCCATCACTCGCACCGGATCGCTCACAGATACGCAGTATTTT CAITRTGSLTDTQYF
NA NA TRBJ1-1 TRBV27 TGTGCCAGCAGTTTAGGTGGGGCAGGCACTGAAGCTTTCTTT CASSLGGAGTEAFF
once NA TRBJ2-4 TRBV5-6 TGTGCCAGCAGCTTGGACGGTCTAGCCAAAAACATTCAGTACTTC CASSLDGLAKNIQYF
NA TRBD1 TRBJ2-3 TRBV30 TGTGCCTGGAGCAAGACAGGGGGCACAGATACGCAGTATTTT CAWSKTGGTDTQYF
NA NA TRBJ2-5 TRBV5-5 TGTGCCAGCAGCTTTAGTCCGGAGACCCAGTACTTC CASSFSPETQYF
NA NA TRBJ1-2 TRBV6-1 TGTGCCAGCAGTGAAGCGGAGGGGGGCTATGGCTACACCTTC CASSEAEGGYGYTF
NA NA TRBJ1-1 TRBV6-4 TGTGCCAGCAGCCCGGGACTCGGTTCGGAAGCTTTCTTT CASSPGLGSEAFF
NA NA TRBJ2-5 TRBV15 TGTGCCACCAGCAGAGGAGAGACCCAGTACTTC CATSRGETQYF
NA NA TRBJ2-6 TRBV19 TGTGCCAGTAGTATGATTGGCGCTGGGGCCAACGTCCTGACTTTC CASSMIGAGANVLTF
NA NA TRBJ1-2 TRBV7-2 TGTGCCAGCAGCTTAGCGCTGGGTACCGGCTACACCTTC CASSLALGTGYTF
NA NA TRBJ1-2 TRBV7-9 TGTGCCAGCAGCCTATTGGGGGGGGGCGCCAGCTATGGCTACACCTTC CASSLLGGGASYGYTF
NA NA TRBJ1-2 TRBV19 TGTGCCAGTAGTCCGAACAGGGTTGGCTACACCTTC CASSPNRVGYTF
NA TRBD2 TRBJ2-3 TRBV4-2 TGTGCCAGCAGCCAAGAAGCTAGCGGGGATGTTGATACGCAGTATTTT CASSQEASGDVDTQYF
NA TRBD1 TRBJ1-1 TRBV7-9 TGTGCCAGCAGCTGGACAGGTCCGACTGAAGCTTTCTTT CASSWTGPTEAFF
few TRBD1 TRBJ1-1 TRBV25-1 TGTGCCAGCAGCGTTGGACAGGAGTACACTGAAGCTTTCTTT CASSVGQEYTEAFF
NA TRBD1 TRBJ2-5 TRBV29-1 TGCAGCGTGGACAAGGGGGCCGGGGAGACCCAGTACTTC CSVDKGAGETQYF
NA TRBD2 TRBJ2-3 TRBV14 TGTGCCAGCAGCCAAGATCTTGTCCTAGCGGGGGACACAGATACGCAGTATTTT CASSQDLVLAGDTDTQYF
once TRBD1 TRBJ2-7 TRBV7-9 TGTGCCAGCAGCTTAGCTCTACAGGGGGGCTACGAGCAGTACTTC CASSLALQGGYEQYF
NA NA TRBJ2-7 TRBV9 TGTGCCAGCAGCGTAGGGCAGTTTGGATACTACGAGCAGTACTTC CASSVGQFGYYEQYF
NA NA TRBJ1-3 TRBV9 TGTGCCAGCAGCGTAGAGGGGGCTGGAAACACCATATATTTT CASSVEGAGNTIYF
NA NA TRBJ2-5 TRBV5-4 TGTGCCAGCAGCCTGACTTTGGGGGGCGGAGAGACCCAGTACTTC CASSLTLGGGETQYF
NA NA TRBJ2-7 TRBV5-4 TGTGCCAGCAGCTTCTCGGGGGACTACGAGCAGTACTTC CASSFSGDYEQYF
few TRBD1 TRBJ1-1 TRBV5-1 TGCGCCAGCAGCCCAGACAGGGCGAACACTGAAGCTTTCTTT CASSPDRANTEAFF
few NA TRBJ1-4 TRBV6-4 TGTGCCAGCAGTGCCCAAAGGGGTTTAGAACTGTTTTTT CASSAQRGLELFF
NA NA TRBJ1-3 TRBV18 TGTGCCAGCTCAGCCCCGGGACAAAGCTCTGGAAACACCATATATTTT CASSAPGQSSGNTIYF
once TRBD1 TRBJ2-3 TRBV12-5 TGTGCTAGTGGTTCAGGACAGGGGCGCGGATCCGATACGCAGTATTTT CASGSGQGRGSDTQYF
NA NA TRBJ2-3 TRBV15 TGTGCCACCAGCAGAGAGCACCAGCGGGGCACAGATACGCAGTATTTT CATSREHQRGTDTQYF
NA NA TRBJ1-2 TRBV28 TGTGCCAGCGTCGTAGAACAGGGCGGTGGCTACACCTTC CASVVEQGGGYTF
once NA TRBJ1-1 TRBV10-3 TGTGCCATCAGTGACCCTGGACAGAGGAACACTGAAGCTTTCTTT CAISDPGQRNTEAFF
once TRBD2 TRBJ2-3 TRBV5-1 TGCGCCAGCAGCTTGGCCCCCAGCGGGGGCCAAGATACGCAGTATTTT CASSLAPSGGQDTQYF
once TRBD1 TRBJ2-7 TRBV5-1 TGCGCCAGCACTGTCGACGGGGGGACAGGGGGCGAGCAGTACTTC CASTVDGGTGGEQYF
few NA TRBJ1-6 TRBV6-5 TGTGCCAGCAGTTACTTTGACCCCGGAGGTTCACCCCTCCACTTT CASSYFDPGGSPLHF
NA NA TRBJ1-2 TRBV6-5 TGTGCCACTAAGCGCGAGGGGGGCTACACCTTC CATKREGGYTF
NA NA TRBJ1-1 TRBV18 TGTGCCAGCTCACCCGGACAGAACACTGAAGCTTTCTTT CASSPGQNTEAFF
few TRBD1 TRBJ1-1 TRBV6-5 TGTGCCAGCAGTCGAGGGGGCTTGGGCACTGAAGCTTTCTTT CASSRGGLGTEAFF